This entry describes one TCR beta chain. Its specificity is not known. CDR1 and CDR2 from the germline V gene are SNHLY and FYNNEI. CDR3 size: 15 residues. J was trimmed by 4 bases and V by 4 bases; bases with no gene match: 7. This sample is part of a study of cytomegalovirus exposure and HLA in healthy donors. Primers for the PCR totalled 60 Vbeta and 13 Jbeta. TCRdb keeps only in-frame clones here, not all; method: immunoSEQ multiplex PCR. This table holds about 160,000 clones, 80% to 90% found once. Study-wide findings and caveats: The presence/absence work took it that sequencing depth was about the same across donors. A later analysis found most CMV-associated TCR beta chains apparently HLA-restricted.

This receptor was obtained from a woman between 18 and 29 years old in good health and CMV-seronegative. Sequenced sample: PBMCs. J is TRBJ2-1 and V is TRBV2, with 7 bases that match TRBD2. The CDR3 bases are TGTGCCAGCAGTGCTCGGCGCGGGGGTTACAATGAGCAGTTCTTC. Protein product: CASSARRGGYNEQFF.